The source of this T cell receptor beta chain is a study of tumor and adjacent non-tumor tissue in lung cancer. The template was RNA from unsorted bulk tissue. Newly diagnosed lung cancer patients had thoracic surgery in China, August–November 2014, without prior chemotherapy. In regard to this clonotype: The antigen remains unidentified. It may be a read error: a sequence one base away is much more abundant.

Germline CDR1 and CDR2: SGHDT and YYEEEE. CDR3 length: 13 amino acids. The library came from three nested PCR rounds adapted from ARM-PCR protocols. MiXCR, run by TCRdb on the multiplex PCR reads, gives a single entry per CDR3 protein. In the table there are about 120,000 distinct CDR3 sequences, approximately 71% of which are singletons. Study-wide points: TCR diversity was significantly greater in tumor than normal lung tissue. Top 100 clones took a larger repertoire share in normal lung.

This chain uses TRBV5-6 with TRBJ1-5; D is unclear. The sample comprised lung tumor tissue. This TCR came from a man aged 25-45 years with non-small cell lung cancer. The CDR3 DNA sequence: TGTGCCAGCAGCTCTCTTGGCAATCGGCCCCAGCATTTT. Translation gives CASSSLGNRPQHF.